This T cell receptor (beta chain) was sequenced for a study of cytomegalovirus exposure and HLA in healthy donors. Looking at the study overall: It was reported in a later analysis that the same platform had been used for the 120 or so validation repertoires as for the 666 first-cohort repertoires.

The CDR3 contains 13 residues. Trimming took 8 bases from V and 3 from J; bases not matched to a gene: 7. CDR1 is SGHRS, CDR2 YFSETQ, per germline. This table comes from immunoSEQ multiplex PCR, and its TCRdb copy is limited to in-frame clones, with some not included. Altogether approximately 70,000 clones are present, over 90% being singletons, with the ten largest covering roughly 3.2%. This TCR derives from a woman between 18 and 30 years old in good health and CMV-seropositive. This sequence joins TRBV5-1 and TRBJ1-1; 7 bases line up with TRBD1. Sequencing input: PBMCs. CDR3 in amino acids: CASTRQGYTEAFF. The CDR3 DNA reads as TGCGCCAGTACCCGACAGGGCTACACTGAAGCTTTCTTT.